The 22 T cell receptor beta chains below were found in one sample sequenced in a study of T-cell reconstitution after alpha-beta-depleted transplantation in children. Preparation of the TCRbeta library used unique molecular identifiers. TCRdb re-derived calls from the PCR reads in MiXCR, one entry per CDR3 protein. The sample shows a few hundred thousand distinct CDR3 sequences, 15% to 20% of them seen only once. The sequencing used PBMCs, mostly from graft donor cells, collected 360 days after TCRalphabeta/CD19-depleted stem cell transplant. The source of these receptors is a boy under three years old who had a stem cell transplant for Wiskott-Aldrich syndrome, so the T cells may come from the graft donor.

The rearrangement uses TRBV5-1 and TRBJ2-1; tentative D call: TRBD1 (5 bases). Germline-derived CDR1 and CDR2 are SGHRS and YFSETQ. There are 17 residues in the CDR3. Trimming removed 0 bases from V and 7 bases from J, with 20 bases in between. CDR3 in amino acids: CASSLGPAGLPLNEQFF. DNA of the CDR3: TGCGCCAGCAGCTTGGGTCCGGCAGGGCTCCCCTTGAATGAGCAGTTCTTC.

The CDR3 loop reads CASSPLRGRTGAISYEQYF. The CDR3, as DNA: TGTGCCAGCAGTCCCCTGCGGGGAAGGACAGGGGCTATCTCCTACGAGCAGTACTTC. The chain has TRBV12-3 or TRBV12-4 and TRBJ2-7; 9 nucleotides match TRBD1. CDR3 size: 19 residues. V gave up 5 bases and J gave up 0 bases; unmatched junction bases: 17.

The chain has TRBV18 and TRBJ2-3; D remains unclear. The CDR3 has 12 amino acids. In germline, CDR1 is KGHSH, CDR2 LQKENI. The V gene lost 3 bases and the J gene lost 5 bases, with 6 bases spanning the gap. The CDR3 bases are TGTGCCAGCTCACCCTCGGTAGATACGCAGTATTTT. Translated: CASSPSVDTQYF.

The V and J genes are TRBV10-3 and TRBJ2-5; D gene unclear. The CDR3 has 14 residues. With 3 bases removed from V and 3 bases from J, the gap between germline ends came to 11 bases. The V gene's germline CDR1 is ENHRY and CDR2 SYGVKD. CDR3 coding DNA: TGTGCCATCAGTGATCTTGGAGTGAAAGAGACCCAGTACTTC. Translated, it gives CAISDLGVKETQYF.

This clonotype came up a few times. The V call is TRBV5-1, the J call TRBJ2-3; 11 positions match TRBD1. The CDR3 contains 16 residues. The ends lost 4 bases at V and 4 bases at J; junction bases unmatched: 8. Germline V gene data show CDR1 as SGHRS and CDR2 as YFSETQ. The CDR3: CASSRRTGGMSDTQYF. The CDR3 DNA is TGCGCCAGCAGCCGAAGGACAGGGGGCATGTCAGATACGCAGTATTTT.

This clonotype showed up just a few times. The J gene is TRBJ2-7, the V gene TRBV15; 8 bases match TRBD1. Per the germline V gene, CDR1 is LNHNV and CDR2 is YYDKDF (reference sequence). Unmatched junction bases numbered 9, after V lost 4 bases and J lost 4 bases. The CDR3 loop spans 15 amino acids. This CDR3 reads CATSIDRGSMYEQYF. Written as DNA, the CDR3 is TGTGCCACCAGCATCGACAGGGGAAGTATGTACGAGCAGTACTTC.

The V call is TRBV20-1, the J call TRBJ1-1; a weak D match, TRBD1 (6 bases). The V gene lost 6 bases and the J gene lost 3 bases, with 11 bases spanning the gap. The CDR3 length is 12 residues. Germline V gene data show CDR1 as DFQATT and CDR2 as SNEGSKA (reference sequence). The CDR3 region has the DNA TGCAGTGCGGCGGACAGATACACTGAAGCTTTCTTT. Encoded protein: CSAADRYTEAFF.

The chain has TRBV19 and TRBJ1-5, with D perhaps TRBD1 (5 bases). Trimming stripped 2 bases from V and 2 bases from J, with 13 bases between. Germline V gene sequence: CDR1 LNHDA, CDR2 SQIVND (reference sequence). The CDR3 contains 16 residues. The CDR3 is CASSILGAERNQPQHF. As DNA, the CDR3 is TGTGCCAGTAGTATATTAGGGGCAGAGCGCAATCAGCCCCAGCATTTT.

The CDR3 loop is CASSLFQGRSYEQYF. The DNA of the CDR3 is TGTGCCAGCAGCTTATTTCAGGGAAGAAGCTACGAGCAGTACTTC. The V and J genes are TRBV11-3 and TRBJ2-7; D may be TRBD1 (5 bases). The CDR3 has 15 amino acids. V was cut by 2 bases and J by 3 bases, with 14 bases left in between. Germline CDR1 SGHNT, CDR2 YENEEA.

The V call is TRBV6-5, the J call TRBJ1-1, with no clear D. Germline CDR1 and CDR2: MNHEY and SVGAGI. Trimming took 7 bases from V and 4 from J, leaving 7 bases between them. The CDR3 is 11 residues long. CDR3 nucleotides: TGTGCCAGCACCCGCGGCACTGAAGCTTTCTTT. It specifies CASTRGTEAFF.

This chain joins TRBV6-5 and TRBJ2-1; TRBD2 matches at 7 bases. The CDR3 extends over 19 amino acids. The germline V gene has CDR1 MNHEY and CDR2 SVGAGI. V was clipped by 4 bases and J by 0 bases; unmatched bases: 15. The CDR3 here is CASSWRRWVIAGSYNEQFF. CDR3 coding DNA: TGTGCCAGCAGTTGGCGACGGTGGGTCATAGCGGGCTCCTACAATGAGCAGTTCTTC.

This clonotype came up a few times. The V call is TRBV5-1, the J call TRBJ2-3; D gene ambiguous. The germline V gene encodes CDR1 SGHRS and CDR2 YFSETQ. Trimming shortened V by 2 bases and J by 1 base, and 11 bases separated the two germline ends. CDR3 size: 15 residues. The CDR3 sequence: CASSFGSGRTDTQYF. The CDR3 coding sequence is TGCGCCAGCAGCTTTGGGTCAGGTCGCACAGATACGCAGTATTTT. Full variable domain (outside the CDR3, taken from reference TRBV5-1 and TRBJ2-3): KAGVTQTPRYLIKTRGQQVTLSCSPISGHRSVSWYQQTPGQGLQFLFEYFSETQRNKGNFPGRFSGRQFSNSRSEMNVSTLELGDSALYLCASSFGSGRTDTQYFGPGTRLTVL.

This clonotype was seen a few times. The chain is built from TRBV6-5 and TRBJ2-7; 7 nucleotides agree with TRBD1. This CDR3 has 15 amino acids. J lost 4 bases, V lost 4 bases, and 10 bases had no gene match. The germline V gene has CDR1 MNHEY and CDR2 SVGAGI. The DNA for the CDR3 is TGTGCCAGCAGTTGGGACAGTAGTCGTGCATACGAGCAGTACTTC. Translated, it gives CASSWDSSRAYEQYF.

This clonotype has more than one count but fewer than ten. V is TRBV6-5 and J is TRBJ2-2, with 9 bases aligning to TRBD1. The junction had 9 bases not matched to a gene; V was cut back by 0 bases and J by 4 bases. This CDR3 is built from 18 residues. The germline CDR1 and CDR2 sequences are MNHEY and SVGAGI. DNA for the CDR3: TGTGCCAGCAGTTACTCGTTGGCCGGGACAGGGCGCACCGGGGAGCTGTTTTTT. Translating gives CASSYSLAGTGRTGELFF.

This clonotype turned up a few times. V is TRBV6-1 and J is TRBJ2-3; 8 bases align to TRBD2. J lost 4 bases, V lost 3 bases, and 3 bases had no gene match. The CDR3 is 14 residues long. The germline V gene has CDR1 MNHNS and CDR2 SASEGT. CDR3 residues: CASSDGLAPDTQYF. The CDR3 DNA sequence: TGTGCCAGCAGTGATGGACTAGCCCCAGATACGCAGTATTTT.

The chain links TRBV20-1 to TRBJ2-5; TRBD2 matches at 9 bases. Germline-derived CDR1 and CDR2 are DFQATT and SNEGSKA (reference sequence). Losses at the gene ends were 2 bases for V and 5 bases for J; bases not matched to a gene: 9. CDR3 size: 15 residues. The CDR3 DNA sequence: TGCAGTGCTAGATTTGGGGCGGGGGGGCACGAGACCCAGTACTTC. Translating gives CSARFGAGGHETQYF.

This chain connects TRBV4-1 to TRBJ2-6; 7 bases match TRBD1. CDR3 size: 17 residues. Germline V gives CDR1 MGHRA, CDR2 YSYEKL. V dropped 3 bases and J dropped 2; count of bases not matched to a gene: 7. In nucleotides, the CDR3 is TGCGCCAGCAGCCATACGCCGACAGGGACTGGGGCCAACGTCCTGACTTTC. The encoded protein is CASSHTPTGTGANVLTF.

This clonotype came up a few times. The chain combines TRBV6-1 with TRBJ1-2, with a tentative D call TRBD1 (5 bases). Trimming pared 10 bases from V and 1 base from J, leaving 22 bases between. The CDR3 spans 16 residues. CDR1 MNHNS and CDR2 SASEGT come from the germline V gene. CDR3 DNA sequence: TGTGCCACCCTCAGGGCCTTCCCGGGCTTTAACTATGGCTACACCTTC. It specifies CATLRAFPGFNYGYTF.

This clonotype was seen a few times. This chain joins TRBV24-1 and TRBJ2-3; 9 bases align to TRBD1. Germline lookup yields CDR1 KGHDR and CDR2 SFDVKD. The CDR3 contains 16 residues. Trimming at V came to 3 bases and at J to 2 bases, leaving 5 bases not matched to a gene. The CDR3 sequence: CATSDPTGGTTDTQYF. The CDR3 DNA reads TGTGCCACCAGTGATCCCACAGGGGGCACCACAGATACGCAGTATTTT.

This clonotype has a handful of counts. Here the CDR3 reads CASSFRDAAGTQYF. The DNA for the CDR3 is TGCGCCAGCAGCTTTAGGGACGCCGCCGGGACCCAGTACTTC. The rearrangement joins TRBV5-1 to TRBJ2-5, with D perhaps being TRBD1 or TRBD2 (5 bases each). Germline V CDR1 and CDR2: SGHRS, YFSETQ. V was clipped by 2 bases and J by 7 bases, with 15 bases between them. This CDR3 comprises 14 residues.

This clonotype was counted only a few times. V usage is TRBV19 and J usage is TRBJ2-1; TRBD2 aligns across 9 bases. Germline V gene data show CDR1 as LNHDA and CDR2 as SQIVND (reference sequence). V lost 3 bases and J lost 8; bases outside the gene matches: 8. The CDR3 length is 15 residues. In DNA form, the CDR3 reads TGTGCCAGTAGTATTATGGCGGGAGGGCCACATGAGCAGTTCTTC. Protein product: CASSIMAGGPHEQFF.

This clonotype was counted only a few times. V gene TRBV13 combines with J gene TRBJ2-7; 10 positions agree with TRBD1. V dropped 5 bases and J dropped 1; count of bases not matched to a gene: 11. The CDR3 is 17 residues long. Germline V lookup: CDR1 PRHDT, CDR2 FYEKMQ (reference sequence). CDR3 bases: TGTGCCAGCAGCCTTCTCGAGGGGACAGGGGAATCCTACGAGCAGTACTTC. This gives the protein CASSLLEGTGESYEQYF.